This passage covers 30 T cell receptor beta chains from one sample sequenced in a study of tumor-infiltrating lymphocytes in oesophageal squamous cell carcinoma. TCRdb fed the PCR reads into MiXCR, producing one record per CDR3 protein. The sample carries around 26,000 distinct CDR3 sequences, around 40% recorded once. What was sequenced was esophageal tumor tissue. These receptor sequences come from a male donor with esophageal squamous cell carcinoma.

As regards this clonotype: The conserved phenylalanine or tryptophan normally closing the CDR3 is absent here, so this likely arose from a read error. The DNA is left out, because the CDR3 cannot be placed on it with certainty; the CDR3 is given as TCRdb lists it. The chain recombines TRBV6-6 with TRBJ2-6; no DNA check was done on the table's D call, TRBD1. The CDR3 has 9 amino acids, counting both end residues. The germline gives CDR1 MNHNY, CDR2 SVGAGI (reference sequence). CDR3 amino acids: CASSLLRGA.

Comment on this clonotype: Germline and junction disagree at one end, which may indicate a read error. This sequence joins TRBV7-3 and TRBJ2-1; no clear D. CDR1 and CDR2 from the germline V gene are SGHTA and FQGTGA. The CDR3 loop spans 9 amino acids. This chain's CDR3 is CASHGTMGF. The CDR3 DNA reads TGTGCCAGCCACGGTACCATGGGCTTC.

This clonotype was recorded at least ten times. The chain employs TRBV5-6 and TRBJ2-2; D is undetermined. The germline CDR1 and CDR2 sequences are SGHDT and YYEEEE. This CDR3 spans 12 amino acids. Trimming shortened V by 2 bases and J by 7 bases, and 6 bases separated the two germline ends. The CDR3 DNA is TGTGCCAGCAGCTTTACCGGCGGGGAGCTGTTTTTT. It specifies CASSFTGGELFF.

This clonotype showed up just a few times. This rearrangement joins TRBV6-6 to TRBJ2-5, with 7 nucleotides matching TRBD2. Unmatched junction bases numbered 7, after V lost 6 bases and J lost 6 bases. The germline V gene has CDR1 MNHNY and CDR2 SVGAGI (reference sequence). This CDR3 has 13 residues. The CDR3 reads CASRGEGVKTQYF. The CDR3 DNA is TGTGCCAGCAGGGGGGAGGGAGTAAAGACCCAGTACTTC.

The V gene is TRBV7-6, the J gene TRBJ2-5; TRBD2 aligns across 7 bases. The J call may not be correct, given that the DNA end is closer to TRBJ2-7. This CDR3 spans 16 amino acids. Per the germline V gene, CDR1 is SGHVS and CDR2 is FNYEAQ. The DNA of the CDR3 is TGTGCCAGCAGCTTAGGGGTTGGCGGGAGTCTCAGCGAGCAGTACTTC. Amino acid sequence: CASSLGVGGSLSEQYF.

This clonotype was observed at least ten times. At one end the junction does not follow the germline gene, possibly because of a read error. The chain uses TRBV12-3 or TRBV12-4 and TRBJ2-3; either TRBD1 or TRBD2 may supply D (5 bases each). This CDR3 is built from 15 residues. The CDR3: CASSLGSRGTNTQYF. Here the CDR3 DNA reads TGTGCCAGCAGTTTAGGGAGTCGGGGCACAAATACGCAGTATTTT.

In this sample, this clonotype turned up a few times. The rearrangement links TRBV7-6 to TRBJ2-1; 9 nucleotides match TRBD2. This CDR3 has 17 amino acids. J gave up 2 bases and V 4 bases, and 9 bases lay outside the gene matches. Germline V lookup: CDR1 SGHVS, CDR2 FNYEAQ. CDR3 residues: CASSSSLAGDAYNEQFF. In nucleotides, the CDR3 is TGTGCCAGCAGCTCCTCATTAGCGGGAGATGCCTACAATGAGCAGTTCTTC.

This clonotype is judged medium-sized. The chain couples TRBV7-9 to TRBJ2-1; D is perhaps TRBD2 (5 bases). V lost 4 bases and J 7 bases, leaving 14 bases between the germline ends. Germline lookup yields CDR1 SEHNR and CDR2 FQNEAQ (reference sequence). This CDR3 is 14 amino acids long. CDR3 bases: TGTGCCAGCAGCTCCCGGGAATTTGGGAATGAGCAGTTCTTC. It encodes CASSSREFGNEQFF.

The sample holds many counts of this clonotype. This chain uses TRBV10-3 with TRBJ1-2; tentatively, D is TRBD1 (5 bases). Germline V gene lookup returns CDR1 ENHRY and CDR2 SYGVKD. The V end lost 0 bases, the J end lost 4 bases, and 21 bases lay between the germline ends. CDR3 length equals 18 residues. The CDR3 sequence: CAISESRDALRVFYGYTF. CDR3 nucleotides: TGTGCCATCAGTGAGTCGAGGGACGCCCTACGGGTTTTCTATGGCTACACCTTC.

This clonotype was counted a few times. This chain links TRBV18 with TRBJ2-2, with D unclear. This CDR3 is built from 14 residues. Germline V lookup: CDR1 KGHSH, CDR2 LQKENI. The V gene lost 0 bases and the J gene lost 5 bases, with 7 bases spanning the gap. The CDR3 region is CASSPPGITGELFF. The CDR3 DNA reads as TGTGCCAGCTCACCACCGGGGATAACCGGGGAGCTGTTTTTT.

This clonotype was recorded many times. This may come from a read error, since a much larger clone is one base off. The rearrangement links TRBV7-6 to TRBJ2-7; 9 bases line up with TRBD1. V lost 5 bases and J lost 7; bases outside the gene matches: 12. CDR3 length: 15 residues. Germline CDR1 and CDR2: SGHVS and FNYEAQ. The CDR3 sequence: CASSPTRDRVGEQYF. The DNA for the CDR3 is TGTGCCAGCAGCCCAACCCGGGACAGGGTGGGTGAGCAGTACTTC.

This clonotype has ten or more counts. This chain uses TRBV7-2 with TRBJ2-7, with D unresolved. The V end was cut by 0 bases, the J end by 4 bases, with 7 bases between. The germline CDR1 and CDR2 sequences are SGHTA and FQGNSA. This CDR3 is built from 13 residues. CDR3 sequence reads: CASSLAVGYEQYF. CDR3 in DNA: TGTGCCAGCAGCTTAGCGGTAGGGTACGAGCAGTACTTC.

This sequence joins TRBV2 and TRBJ2-3; the D call may be TRBD1 or TRBD2 (6 bases each). The J call could be wrong; TRBJ2-7 is a better fit for the DNA end. Germline V gives CDR1 SNHLY, CDR2 FYNNEI. CDR3 length: 15 residues. The CDR3 is CAGCRGGTIYNEQYF. The CDR3 DNA reads TGTGCCGGTTGTCGGGGCGGGACAATCTACAATGAGCAGTACTTC.

V and J are TRBV7-2 and TRBJ2-1; 8 positions agree with TRBD2. CDR3 size: 17 residues. CDR1 is SGHTA and CDR2 is FQGNSA in the germline V gene. J gave up 8 bases and V 0 bases, and 12 bases lay outside the gene matches. CDR3 loop: CASSLAGVGGGGDEQFF. In nucleotides, the CDR3 is TGTGCCAGCAGCTTAGCTGGGGTCGGGGGGGGAGGGGATGAGCAGTTCTTC.

The chain couples TRBV12-3 or TRBV12-4 to TRBJ2-3; 8 bases are a match to TRBD1. This CDR3 has 13 amino acids. The ends lost 8 bases at V and 4 bases at J; junction bases unmatched: 5. CDR3: CASGGQVADTQYF. In DNA form, the CDR3 reads TGTGCCAGCGGGGGACAGGTTGCAGATACGCAGTATTTT.

Ten or more counts support this clonotype. One base away lies a much larger clone, so this may be a sequencing read error. This chain joins TRBV6-6 and TRBJ2-7, with D possibly matching TRBD1 (6 bases). The V gene lost 0 bases and the J gene lost 7 bases, with 16 bases spanning the gap. The CDR3 loop spans 15 amino acids. CDR1 is MNHNY, CDR2 SVGAGI, per germline (reference sequence). CDR3 amino acids: CASSYSWDTYNEQYF. The CDR3 bases are TGTGCCAGCAGTTACTCGTGGGACACTTACAATGAGCAGTACTTC.

The V gene is TRBV12-3 or TRBV12-4, the J gene TRBJ2-5; no definite D call. With 3 bases removed from V and 5 bases from J, the gap between germline ends came to 13 bases. This CDR3 is 14 amino acids long. The CDR3 is CASSFRSVRETQYF. In nucleotides, the CDR3 is TGTGCCAGCAGTTTTAGGTCAGTCCGCGAGACCCAGTACTTC.

This clonotype appeared many times. The chain joins TRBV14 to TRBJ2-1, with 7 bases matching TRBD1. The J call may be incorrect, as the DNA end agrees better with TRBJ2-7. CDR1 and CDR2 (germline): SGHDN, FVKESK. The CDR3 has 16 amino acids. CDR3 in DNA: TGTGCCAGCAGCCAAGATCGGGCAGGGGGACAGTACGAGCAGTACTTC. This codes for CASSQDRAGGQYEQYF.

Only a few counts were recorded for this clonotype. This chain links TRBV7-6 with TRBJ2-6, with 8 bases aligning to TRBD2. CDR1 and CDR2 from the germline V gene are SGHVS and FNYEAQ. The CDR3 is 16 amino acids. The junction had 6 bases not matched to a gene; V was cut back by 5 bases and J by 3 bases. CDR3 region: CASSTGGASGANVLTF. CDR3 sequence (DNA): TGTGCCAGCAGCACGGGGGGGGCGAGTGGGGCCAACGTCCTGACTTTC.

The CDR3 spells CASSRTDTQYF. For the CDR3, the DNA is TGTGCCAGCAGTCGGACAGATACGCAGTATTTT. V is TRBV2 and J is TRBJ2-1; D ambiguous. The DNA end lines up better with TRBJ2-3; the J call may be wrong. Germline V CDR1 and CDR2: SNHLY, FYNNEI. The CDR3 consists of 11 residues.

This clonotype has ten or more counts. A much bigger clone sits one base away, suggesting this may be a read error. This chain links TRBV7-6 with TRBJ2-5; possible D gene TRBD2, 7 bases. The V and J ends lost 5 bases and 11 bases respectively, with 21 bases between them. The V gene's germline CDR1 is SGHVS and CDR2 FNYEAQ. The CDR3 length is 14 residues. CDR3 protein: CASSPGGPYNEQYF. The CDR3 bases are TGTGCCAGCAGCCCCGGGGGGCCTTACAATGAGCAGTACTTC.

There are many counts of this clonotype. J is TRBJ1-6 and V is TRBV6-1; D ambiguous. Looked up from germline, CDR1 is MNHNS and CDR2 is SASEGT. The CDR3 runs to 14 residues. V lost 5 bases, J lost 6 bases, and 11 bases lay in between. The CDR3 sequence is CASSPRSVNSPLHF. The CDR3 nucleotides read TGTGCCAGCAGTCCCCGGTCGGTTAATTCACCCCTCCACTTT.

This clonotype appeared many times. The chain has TRBV6-1 and TRBJ1-1; no firm D call. Trimming cost V 5 bases and J 2 bases, with 12 bases left between them. This CDR3 is 14 amino acids long. Germline V gene data show CDR1 as MNHNS and CDR2 as SASEGT. The CDR3 nucleotides read TGTGCCAGCAGTTGGGCCGCGGCTAACACTGAAGCTTTCTTT. Protein: CASSWAAANTEAFF.

V is TRBV7-2 and J is TRBJ1-5; D gene ambiguous. Trimming took 3 bases from V and 4 from J, leaving 4 bases between them. This CDR3 region has 12 residues. Germline CDR1 is SGHTA and CDR2 is FQGNSA. The CDR3 sequence: CASSFANQPQHF. Here the CDR3 DNA reads TGTGCCAGCAGCTTCGCAAATCAGCCCCAGCATTTT. Variable domain in full (rest from reference TRBV7-2 and TRBJ1-5): GAGVSQSPSNKVTEKGKDVELRCDPISGHTALYWYRQSLGQGLEFLIYFQGNSAPDKSGLPSDRFSAERTGGSVSTLTIQRTQQEDSAVYLCASSFANQPQHFGDGTRLSIL.

This clonotype was observed at least ten times. J is TRBJ2-3 and V is TRBV12-3 or TRBV12-4; unclear D gene. Trimming stripped 3 bases from V and 0 bases from J, with 13 bases between. This CDR3 is built from 16 residues. CDR3 in amino acids: CASSFLGNPSTDTQYF. CDR3 DNA sequence: TGTGCCAGCAGTTTCTTAGGAAACCCAAGCACAGATACGCAGTATTTT.

To note about this clonotype: The conserved final phenylalanine or tryptophan is absent from the CDR3, which likely points to a read error. Because the CDR3's place on the DNA is in doubt, the DNA is left out and the CDR3 is given as listed by TCRdb. The chain combines TRBV5-6 with TRBJ2-7; whether TRBD1, the table's D call, matches the DNA was not checked. The CDR3 is 16 amino acids long, termini counted. Germline-derived CDR1 and CDR2 are SGHDT and YYEEEE. CDR3: CASSLGQGNYGYTFGS.

This clonotype came up once. The genes are TRBV7-3 and TRBJ2-3, with TRBD1 as a possible D gene (5 bases). The CDR3 is made up of 15 amino acids. CDR1 SGHTA and CDR2 FQGTGA come from the germline V gene. V lost 0 bases and J 1 base, leaving 8 bases between the germline ends. Written as DNA, the CDR3 is TGTGCCAGCAGCTTAACGGCACAGGGCACAGATACGCAGTATTTT. Translated, it gives CASSLTAQGTDTQYF.

This clonotype was observed at least ten times. The chain joins TRBV6-1 to TRBJ2-7; 11 positions agree with TRBD2. The CDR3 runs to 14 residues. J was trimmed by 2 bases and V by 6 bases; bases with no gene match: 3. Germline CDR1 reads MNHNS; CDR2 reads SASEGT. The CDR3 DNA is TGTGCCAGCAGGGTGACTAGCGGGGCCTACGAGCAGTACTTC. It codes for CASRVTSGAYEQYF.

The V call is TRBV7-6, the J call TRBJ2-5; no clear D. The better agreement between TRBJ2-6 and the DNA end casts doubt on the J call. The CDR3 is 13 amino acids. Germline V gene sequence: CDR1 SGHVS, CDR2 FNYEAQ. The CDR3 region is CASSFQGANVLTF. In DNA form, the CDR3 reads TGTGCCAGCAGCTTCCAGGGGGCCAACGTCCTGACTTTC.

The V and J genes are TRBV20-1 and TRBJ2-1; D is undetermined. The last part of the DNA fits TRBJ2-7 better; the J call may be wrong. The CDR3 totals 13 residues. Germline V gives CDR1 DFQATT, CDR2 SNEGSKA (reference sequence). The CDR3: CSARRTDSYEQYF. DNA of the CDR3: TGCAGTGCTAGACGGACGGACTCCTACGAGCAGTACTTC.